The 11 T cell receptor beta chains below all came from one sample that was sequenced in a study of T cell responses to AZD1222 COVID-19 vaccine. Measured with immunoSEQ multiplex PCR; TCRdb has only the in-frame clones, and not every one. The sample includes about 190,000 clones, approximately 92% of them seen just once. Sequences were derived from peripheral blood, sampled on day 0 of AZD1222 vaccination. These receptor sequences come from an adult in good health.

The gene calls are TRBV5-5 and TRBJ1-1; possible D gene TRBD1, 6 bases. CDR3 length equals 13 residues. V was trimmed by 4 bases and J by 5 bases, leaving 12 bases between them. Germline CDR1 is SGHKS and CDR2 is YYEKEE (reference sequence). Written as DNA, the CDR3 is TGTGCCAGCAGCGCCTTACAGGGAACTGAAGCTTTCTTT. Encoded protein: CASSALQGTEAFF.

The chain carries TRBV2 and TRBJ2-3, with TRBD2 identical over 7 bases. Germline V CDR1 and CDR2: SNHLY, FYNNEI. The CDR3 contains 13 residues. With 5 bases clipped from V and 2 bases from J, the junction kept 1 base outside the gene matches. CDR3 sequence (DNA): TGTGCCAGCAGTAGGGACTACACAGATACGCAGTATTTT. This encodes CASSRDYTDTQYF.

CDR3: CASSLNYDSYNEQFF. DNA of the CDR3: TGCGCCAGCAGCTTGAATTATGACAGTTATAATGAGCAGTTCTTC. The chain recombines TRBV5-1 with TRBJ2-1; perhaps TRBD1 as D (5 bases). The CDR3 consists of 15 residues. The V end was cut by 1 base, the J end by 7 bases, with 15 bases between. CDR1 and CDR2 (germline): SGHRS, YFSETQ.

The chain joins TRBV7-9 to TRBJ1-5; D is unclear. The CDR3 contains 13 residues. Germline CDR1 and CDR2: SEHNR and FQNEAQ (reference sequence). The germline V and J ends were trimmed by 5 bases and 2 bases, with 7 bases remaining between them. The CDR3 spells CASSPVGNQPQHF. The CDR3 DNA is TGTGCCAGCAGCCCTGTGGGCAATCAGCCCCAGCATTTT. Full variable domain (outside the CDR3, taken from reference TRBV7-9 and TRBJ1-5): DTGVSQNPRHKITKRGQNVTFRCDPISEHNRLYWYRQTLGQGPEFLTYFQNEAQLEKSRLLSDRFSAERPKGSFSTLEIQRTEQGDSAMYLCASSPVGNQPQHFGDGTRLSIL.

The CDR3 protein is CASSLSWGALTKNIQYF. The CDR3 region has the DNA TGTGCCAGCAGTTTATCCTGGGGGGCTCTAACCAAAAACATTCAGTACTTC. The V and J genes are TRBV28 and TRBJ2-4, with D possibly called TRBD1 or TRBD2 (6 bases each). This CDR3 is built from 17 residues. Germline loops: CDR1 MDHEN, CDR2 SYDVKM. Trimming stripped 1 base from V and 2 bases from J, with 15 bases between.

A remark on this clone: At one boundary the junction diverges from the germline segment, which might be a read error. The J gene is TRBJ1-5, the V gene TRBV6-2 or TRBV6-3, with 7 bases lining up with TRBD1. CDR1 is MNHEY, CDR2 SVGEGT, per germline. The CDR3 sequence is 18 residues long. Written as DNA, the CDR3 is TGTGCCAGCAGTGACTGGACAGGAAGGGCCCCTAGCTATCAGCCCCAGCATTTT. Its translation: CASSDWTGRAPSYQPQHF.

The rearrangement links TRBV28 to TRBJ2-3; D is unclear. The CDR3 runs to 12 residues. In germline, CDR1 is MDHEN, CDR2 SYDVKM. V was cut by 2 bases and J by 4 bases, with 4 bases left in between. DNA for the CDR3: TGTGCCAGCAGTTTAGTCCCAGATACGCAGTATTTT. Amino acids: CASSLVPDTQYF.

This clone was detected once. V usage is TRBV7-3 and J usage is TRBJ1-3, with D tentatively TRBD1 (6 bases). Trimming cost V 3 bases and J 0 bases, with 15 bases left between them. The CDR3 is 17 residues long. Germline V gene lookup returns CDR1 SGHTA and CDR2 FQGTGA. The CDR3 nucleotides are TGTGCCAGCAGCTTTCCCGACAGGCAGTTCTCTGGAAACACCATATATTTT. Its translation is CASSFPDRQFSGNTIYF.

The chain couples TRBV7-8 to TRBJ2-7; 12 nucleotides agree with TRBD2. Germline V gene sequence: CDR1 SGHVS, CDR2 FQNEAQ. The CDR3 runs 15 residues. Trimming removed 2 bases from V and 3 bases from J; junction bases left unmatched: 2. DNA for the CDR3: TGTGCCAGCAGCTTACTAGCGGGGGGGCACTACGAGCAGTACTTC. Residues: CASSLLAGGHYEQYF.

The DNA of the CDR3 is TGCGCCAGCAGCCAAGATTCGGGGGGGGCGCAAAAATCGAGCTCCTACGAGCAGTACTTC. This sequence encodes CASSQDSGGAQKSSSYEQYF. J is TRBJ2-7 and V is TRBV4-1; 8 bases line up with TRBD2. Germline-derived CDR1 and CDR2 are MGHRA and YSYEKL. There are 20 residues in the CDR3. The V segment lost 0 bases and the J segment 0 bases; nucleotides outside the gene matches: 16.

V and J are TRBV6-6 and TRBJ1-5; the D is unclear. V lost 2 bases and J 3 bases, leaving 14 bases between the germline ends. CDR3 length equals 16 residues. The germline CDR1 and CDR2 sequences are MNHNY and SVGAGI (reference sequence). The CDR3 spells CASSYPPGFDNQPQHF. The DNA for the CDR3 is TGTGCCAGCAGTTACCCCCCGGGATTCGACAATCAGCCCCAGCATTTT.